This TCR beta chain was recorded in a study of post-analysis software for immune sequencing data. Study-wide findings and caveats: Controls significantly exceeded multiple sclerosis patients in normalized Chao1 diversity. Roughly five TRBV segments, including TRBV5-6, TRBV5-1 and TRBV20-1, were more frequent in patients than controls.

CDR3 size: 13 residues. The V gene's germline CDR1 is SQVTM and CDR2 ANQGSEA. A word on this clonotype: Its antigen is unknown. Sequence at one end of the junction differs from germline and may be a read error.

Unique molecular identifiers had been added to the TCR beta cDNA libraries. Using its own MiXCR run on the PCR reads, TCRdb lists one record per CDR3 protein. The sample yields roughly 540,000 distinct CDR3 sequences, less than 40% seen once. This chain connects TRBV29-1 to TRBJ2-5; 7 nucleotides line up with TRBD2. Material for sequencing was blood. The source is a girl younger than 18 with multiple sclerosis. The CDR3 spells CNVEMGGEETQYF. CDR3 in DNA: TGCAACGTTGAAATGGGGGGGGAAGAGACCCAGTACTTC.